These 20 T cell receptor beta chains share one sample of origin, sequenced in a study of shared clonotypes between healthy human individuals. TCRdb's copy holds only in-frame clones and misses some; the assay was immunoSEQ multiplex PCR. The sample shows about 2.1 million clones, roughly 93% of them seen only once. The naive CD8 subset, CD45RO-negative cells positively selected for CCR7, excluded terminally differentiated effector memory CD45RA+ cells. Sequenced: naive CD8+ T cells from PBMCs. Every receptor here comes from a man younger than 30 in good health. Some clones in this sample may be carry-over from other donors' samples.

V is TRBV27 and J is TRBJ2-5; 7 nucleotides align to TRBD1. Germline CDR1 MNHEY, CDR2 SMNVEV (reference sequence). The CDR3 contains 14 residues. J was trimmed by 1 base and V by 4 bases; bases with no gene match: 3. CDR3 protein: CASSWTGGQETQYF. Here the CDR3 DNA reads TGTGCCAGCAGTTGGACAGGCGGCCAAGAGACCCAGTACTTC.

This clone was picked up one time. The rearrangement joins TRBV28 to TRBJ2-7, with a possible D match to TRBD1 (5 bases). CDR3 size: 17 residues. CDR1 and CDR2 from the germline V gene are MDHEN and SYDVKM. Deletions cut 2 bases from V and 6 bases from J, with 23 bases between. The CDR3 loop reads CASSLRSSRAGIREQYF. DNA for the CDR3: TGTGCCAGCAGTTTAAGGTCATCCCGGGCAGGGATACGCGAGCAGTACTTC.

This chain links TRBV5-6 with TRBJ1-2, with D unresolved. CDR3 length: 13 amino acids. Trimming took off 2 bases at V and 2 bases at J, with 7 bases between the two ends. Germline V lookup: CDR1 SGHDT, CDR2 YYEEEE. CDR3 loop: CASSFKDNYGYTF. The CDR3, as DNA: TGTGCCAGCAGCTTTAAGGACAACTATGGCTACACCTTC.

The chain combines TRBV7-3 with TRBJ2-2; no firm D call. The CDR3 runs to 13 residues. Trimming pared 1 base from V and 7 bases from J, leaving 7 bases between. Looked up from germline, CDR1 is SGHTA and CDR2 is FQGTGA. CDR3 residues: CASSLNRGGELFF. The DNA for the CDR3 is TGTGCCAGCAGCTTAAACAGAGGCGGGGAGCTGTTTTTT.

The rearrangement joins TRBV7-3 to TRBJ2-1; 7 bases agree with TRBD2. The CDR3 length is 15 residues. The germline V gene has CDR1 SGHTA and CDR2 FQGTGA. The V and J ends lost 5 bases and 4 bases, in that order; junction bases with no gene match: 8. The chain's CDR3 is CASSAGDEGYNEQFF. The DNA for the CDR3 is TGTGCCAGCAGCGCGGGGGATGAGGGGTACAATGAGCAGTTCTTC.

This rearrangement joins TRBV5-4 to TRBJ2-2; D gene uncertain. The CDR3 is made up of 16 amino acids. Germline CDR1 SGHNT, CDR2 YYREEE (reference sequence). V dropped 0 bases and J dropped 2 bases, with 11 bases sitting between them. CDR3 protein: CASSLGSRGNTGELFF. DNA of the CDR3: TGTGCCAGCAGCTTGGGGAGCAGAGGCAACACCGGGGAGCTGTTTTTT. The full variable domain, in which reference TRBV5-4 and TRBJ2-2 provide the parts outside the CDR3, is ETGVTQSPTHLIKTRGQQVTLRCSSQSGHNTVSWYQQALGQGPQFIFQYYREEENGRGNFPPRFSGLQFPNYSSELNVNALELDDSALYLCASSLGSRGNTGELFFGEGSRLTVL.

This chain uses TRBV19 with TRBJ1-1; D not certain. This CDR3 contains 12 residues. Trimming cost V 1 base and J 8 bases, with 8 bases left between them. The germline V gene has CDR1 LNHDA and CDR2 SQIVND (reference sequence). Here the CDR3 DNA reads TGTGCCAGTAGTATAGGTCGAAGAGAAGCTTTCTTT. Its translation is CASSIGRREAFF.

This chain uses TRBV6-1 with TRBJ2-1, with D possibly TRBD2 on 5 matching bases. The germline CDR1 and CDR2 sequences are MNHNS and SASEGT. Between the trimmed V and J ends, which lost 1 base and 9 bases, there was a span of 10 bases. The CDR3 extends over 13 amino acids. This CDR3 is CASSEVRSGEQFF. The CDR3, as DNA: TGTGCCAGCAGTGAAGTCAGAAGCGGTGAGCAGTTCTTC.

The chain recombines TRBV7-3 with TRBJ2-1; the match to TRBD2 covers 9 bases. Losses at the gene ends were 0 bases for V and 2 bases for J; bases not matched to a gene: 5. This CDR3 comprises 17 residues. From germline, CDR1 is SGHTA and CDR2 FQGTGA. CDR3 coding DNA: TGTGCCAGCAGCTTAACGTCTAGCGGGGTGACCTACAATGAGCAGTTCTTC. Protein: CASSLTSSGVTYNEQFF.

The chain is built from TRBV4-2 and TRBJ1-1; D perhaps matches TRBD1 (6 bases). This CDR3 region has 15 residues. V was pared by 4 bases and J by 1 base, with 13 bases between. In germline, CDR1 is LGHNA, CDR2 YNFKEQ. The CDR3 reads CASSPTAGANTEAFF. CDR3 coding DNA: TGTGCCAGCAGCCCCACGGCAGGGGCGAACACTGAAGCTTTCTTT.

The J gene is TRBJ2-7, the V gene TRBV7-2, with no clear D. Germline V gives CDR1 SGHTA, CDR2 FQGNSA. Trimming pared 8 bases from V and 3 bases from J, leaving 20 bases between. This CDR3 contains 15 residues. DNA for the CDR3: TGTGCCAGCCGCCCTGGGGTTTGGTATAGCTACGAGCAGTACTTC. Amino acid sequence: CASRPGVWYSYEQYF.

The V and J genes are TRBV27 and TRBJ2-7, with D perhaps TRBD1 or TRBD2 (6 bases each). Trimming cost V 6 bases and J 3 bases, with 18 bases left between them. Per germline, CDR1 MNHEY and CDR2 SMNVEV (reference sequence). This CDR3 comprises 15 residues. CDR3 loop: CASSSKGGFFYEQYF. The DNA of the CDR3 is TGTGCCAGCAGCTCCAAAGGGGGGTTTTTCTACGAGCAGTACTTC.

The chain links TRBV6-5 to TRBJ1-5; D remains unclear. The ends were cut back, 5 bases at V and 3 bases at J, with 14 bases in the middle. The CDR3 contains 15 residues. The V gene's germline CDR1 is MNHEY and CDR2 SVGAGI. Written as DNA, the CDR3 is TGTGCCAGCAGTCCTTTTGACGGTTCCAATCAGCCCCAGCATTTT. This sequence encodes CASSPFDGSNQPQHF.

The V gene is TRBV10-2, the J gene TRBJ2-5, with 7 bases aligning to TRBD2. Trimming cost V 6 bases and J 1 base; bases outside gene matches: 2. The CDR3 is 13 amino acids. Germline-derived CDR1 and CDR2 are WSHSY and SAAADI. The CDR3 spells CASRSGIQETQYF. CDR3 sequence (DNA): TGCGCCAGCAGGAGCGGGATCCAAGAGACCCAGTACTTC.

CDR3 in DNA: TGTGCCAGCAACGAGAGGGGCGGTAGCTCCTACAATGAGCAGTTCTTC. Its protein is CASNERGGSSYNEQFF. The chain combines TRBV5-6 with TRBJ2-1; D may correspond to TRBD1 or TRBD2 (5 bases each). Trimming left V 6 bases short and J 0 bases short, with 16 bases between. CDR1 SGHDT and CDR2 YYEEEE come from the germline V gene. The CDR3 is 16 amino acids.

V usage is TRBV28 and J usage is TRBJ2-7; 8 positions match TRBD1. Germline-derived CDR1 and CDR2 are MDHEN and SYDVKM. The V and J ends lost 8 bases and 4 bases, in that order; junction bases with no gene match: 4. The CDR3 length is 12 residues. The CDR3 coding sequence is TGTGCCAGCGGTCAGGGGGCTTACGAGCAGTACTTC. Translation gives CASGQGAYEQYF.

This clone was detected only once. Other DNA variants within this sample encode the same CDR3. The gene calls are TRBV9 and TRBJ1-1; D unresolved. The germline gives CDR1 SGDLS, CDR2 YYNGEE. V gave up 0 bases and J gave up 5 bases, with 8 bases separating them. The CDR3 contains 13 residues. This CDR3 reads CASSVGAGTEAFF. The CDR3 DNA is TGTGCCAGCAGCGTAGGGGCTGGAACTGAAGCTTTCTTT.

J is TRBJ2-2 and V is TRBV9, with D possibly being TRBD2 (7 bases). Germline CDR1 reads SGDLS; CDR2 reads YYNGEE. This CDR3 has 20 amino acids. V was pared by 5 bases and J by 6 bases, with 32 bases between. This CDR3 reads CASSSNSRADSGNLAGELFF. In DNA, the CDR3 is TGTGCCAGCAGTTCCAACTCCCGTGCGGACAGCGGGAACCTGGCCGGGGAGCTGTTTTTT. The variable domain in full, completed from reference TRBV9 and TRBJ2-2, reads DSGVTQTPKHLITATGQRVTLRCSPRSGDLSVYWYQQSLDQGLQFLIQYYNGEERAKGNILERFSAQQFPDLHSELNLSSLELGDSALYFCASSSNSRADSGNLAGELFFGEGSRLTVL.

This sequence joins TRBV5-5 and TRBJ2-3, with unresolved D. Trimming cost V 4 bases and J 2 bases, with 11 bases left between them. The CDR3 length is 14 residues. Germline CDR1 is SGHKS and CDR2 is YYEKEE (reference sequence). Here the CDR3 reads CASSRLILTDTQYF. The DNA of the CDR3 is TGTGCCAGCAGCCGGCTCATTCTCACAGATACGCAGTATTTT.

The CDR3 sequence is CASSVEGEPYQPQHF. CDR3 bases: TGTGCCAGCAGCGTAGAGGGAGAACCTTATCAGCCCCAGCATTTT. The gene calls are TRBV9 and TRBJ1-5; D ambiguous. The CDR3 is made up of 15 amino acids. Per the germline V gene, CDR1 is SGDLS and CDR2 is YYNGEE. The germline V and J ends were trimmed by 0 bases and 5 bases, with 12 bases remaining between them.